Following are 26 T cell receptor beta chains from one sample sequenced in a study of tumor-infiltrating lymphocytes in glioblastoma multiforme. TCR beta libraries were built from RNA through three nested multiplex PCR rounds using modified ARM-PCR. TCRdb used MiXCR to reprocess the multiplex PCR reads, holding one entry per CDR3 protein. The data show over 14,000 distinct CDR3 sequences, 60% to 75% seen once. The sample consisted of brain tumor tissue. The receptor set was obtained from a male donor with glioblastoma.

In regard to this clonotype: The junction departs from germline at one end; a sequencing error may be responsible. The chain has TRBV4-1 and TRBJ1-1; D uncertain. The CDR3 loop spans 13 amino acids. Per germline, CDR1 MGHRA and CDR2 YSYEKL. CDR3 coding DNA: TGCGCCGGCAGCCAAGAGATTTCGACCGAGGCTTTCTTT. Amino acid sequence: CAGSQEISTEAFF.

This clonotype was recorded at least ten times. DNA for the CDR3: TGTGCCAGCAGCTTAGGACAGGATGTAACCCGACTCTCTGGAAACACCATATATTTT. Translated: CASSLGQDVTRLSGNTIYF. V is TRBV11-2 and J is TRBJ1-3; the D gene is possibly TRBD1 (6 bases). From germline, CDR1 is SGHAT and CDR2 FQNNGV. V dropped 1 base and J dropped 0 bases, with 19 bases sitting between them. This CDR3 spans 19 amino acids. The full variable domain, with the rest looked up from reference TRBV11-2 and TRBJ1-3, is EAGVAQSPRYKIIEKRQSVAFWCNPISGHATLYWYQQILGQGPKLLIQFQNNGVVDDSQLPKDRFSAERLKGVDSTLKIQPAKLEDSAVYLCASSLGQDVTRLSGNTIYFGEGSWLTVV.

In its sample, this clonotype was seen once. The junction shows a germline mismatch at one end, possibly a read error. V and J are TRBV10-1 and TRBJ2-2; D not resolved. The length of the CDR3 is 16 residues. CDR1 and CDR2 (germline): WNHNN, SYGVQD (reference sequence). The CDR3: CASSEMANGRAGELFF. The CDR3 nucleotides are TGTGCCAGCAGTGAAATGGCTAACGGAAGGGCCGGGGAGCTGTTTTTT.

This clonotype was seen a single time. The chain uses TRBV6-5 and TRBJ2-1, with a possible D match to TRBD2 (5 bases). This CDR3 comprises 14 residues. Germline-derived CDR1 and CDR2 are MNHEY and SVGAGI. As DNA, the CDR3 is TGTACCAACAGTCCCAGGCCCTATAGCGATGGGCAGTTCTTC. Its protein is CTNSPRPYSDGQFF.

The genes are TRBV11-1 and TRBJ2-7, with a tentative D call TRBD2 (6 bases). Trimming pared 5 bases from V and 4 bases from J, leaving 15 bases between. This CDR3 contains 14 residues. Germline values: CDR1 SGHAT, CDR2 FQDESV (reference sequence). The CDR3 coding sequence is TGTGCCAGCAGCCTCGTGGGGGGTAATTACGAGCAGTACTTC. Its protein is CASSLVGGNYEQYF.

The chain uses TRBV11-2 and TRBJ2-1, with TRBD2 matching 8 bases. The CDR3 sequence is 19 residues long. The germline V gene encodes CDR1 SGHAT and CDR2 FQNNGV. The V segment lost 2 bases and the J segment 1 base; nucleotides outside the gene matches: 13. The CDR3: CASSLRPAFSGVSYNEQFF. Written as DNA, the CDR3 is TGTGCCAGCAGCTTACGTCCCGCCTTTAGCGGGGTTTCCTACAATGAGCAGTTCTTC.

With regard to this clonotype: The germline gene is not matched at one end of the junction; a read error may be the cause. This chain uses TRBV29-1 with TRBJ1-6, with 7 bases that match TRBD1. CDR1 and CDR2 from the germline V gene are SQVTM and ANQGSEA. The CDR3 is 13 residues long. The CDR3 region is CNVARDRESLPHF. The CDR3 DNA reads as TGCAACGTTGCCAGGGACAGAGAATCACTCCCCCACTTT.

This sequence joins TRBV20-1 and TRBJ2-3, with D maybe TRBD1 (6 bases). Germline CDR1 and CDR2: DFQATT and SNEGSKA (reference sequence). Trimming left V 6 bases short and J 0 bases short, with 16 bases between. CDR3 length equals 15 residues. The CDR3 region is CSAAPRGLSTDTQYF. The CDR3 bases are TGCAGTGCCGCCCCCAGGGGTTTGAGCACAGATACGCAGTATTTT.

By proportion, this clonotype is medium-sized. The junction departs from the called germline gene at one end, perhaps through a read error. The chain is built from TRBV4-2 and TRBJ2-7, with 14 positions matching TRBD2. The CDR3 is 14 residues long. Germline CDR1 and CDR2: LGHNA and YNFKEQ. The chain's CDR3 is CASSRTGTSGSYHF. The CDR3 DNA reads TGTGCCAGCAGTAGAACCGGGACTAGCGGGAGTTATCACTTC.

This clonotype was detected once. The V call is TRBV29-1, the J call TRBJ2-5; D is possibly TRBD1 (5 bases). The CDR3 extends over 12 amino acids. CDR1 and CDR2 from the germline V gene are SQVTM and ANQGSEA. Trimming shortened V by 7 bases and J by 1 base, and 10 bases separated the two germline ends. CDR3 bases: TGCAGCGCCATCGACAGCCAAGAGACCCAGTACTTC. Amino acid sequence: CSAIDSQETQYF. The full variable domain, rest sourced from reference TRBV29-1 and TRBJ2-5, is SAVISQKPSRDICQRGTSLTIQCQVDSQVTMMFWYRQQPGQSLTLIATANQGSEATYESGFVIDKFPISRPNLTFSTLTVSNMSPEDSSIYLCSAIDSQETQYFGPGTRLLVL.

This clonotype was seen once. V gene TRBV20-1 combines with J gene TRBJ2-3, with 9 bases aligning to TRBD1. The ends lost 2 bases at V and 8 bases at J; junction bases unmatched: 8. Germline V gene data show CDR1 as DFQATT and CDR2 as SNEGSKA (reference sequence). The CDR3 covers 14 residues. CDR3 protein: CSARKTGGLGTQYF. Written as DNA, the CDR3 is TGCAGTGCTAGAAAGACAGGGGGGTTGGGTACGCAGTATTTT.

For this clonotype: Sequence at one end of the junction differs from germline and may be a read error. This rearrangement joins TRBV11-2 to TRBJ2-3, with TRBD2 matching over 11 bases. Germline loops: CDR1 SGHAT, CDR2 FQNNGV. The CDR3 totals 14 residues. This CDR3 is CASSLLAGEGTQCF. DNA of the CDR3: TGTGCAAGCAGCTTACTAGCGGGGGAAGGTACGCAGTGTTTT.

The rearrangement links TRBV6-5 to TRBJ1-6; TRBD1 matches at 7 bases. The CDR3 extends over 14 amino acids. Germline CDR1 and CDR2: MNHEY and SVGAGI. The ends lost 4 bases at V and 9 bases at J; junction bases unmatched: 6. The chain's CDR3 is CASSSVRDSSPLHF. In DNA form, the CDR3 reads TGTGCCAGCAGTTCGGTCAGGGACAGTTCACCCCTCCACTTT.

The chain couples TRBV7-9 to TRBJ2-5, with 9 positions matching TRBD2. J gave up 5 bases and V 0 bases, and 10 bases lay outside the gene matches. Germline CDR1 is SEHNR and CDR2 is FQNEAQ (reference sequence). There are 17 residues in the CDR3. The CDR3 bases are TGTGCCAGCAGCTTAGCCCTAGCGGGATCCCTGTGGGAGACCCAGTACTTC. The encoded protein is CASSLALAGSLWETQYF.

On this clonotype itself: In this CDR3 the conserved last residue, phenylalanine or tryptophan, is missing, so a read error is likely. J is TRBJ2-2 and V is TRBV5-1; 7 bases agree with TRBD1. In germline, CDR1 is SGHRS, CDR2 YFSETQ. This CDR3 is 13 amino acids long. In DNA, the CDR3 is TGCGCCAACAGCTTGACAGGGAGCGGGGAGCTGTTTCTT. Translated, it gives CANSLTGSGELFL.

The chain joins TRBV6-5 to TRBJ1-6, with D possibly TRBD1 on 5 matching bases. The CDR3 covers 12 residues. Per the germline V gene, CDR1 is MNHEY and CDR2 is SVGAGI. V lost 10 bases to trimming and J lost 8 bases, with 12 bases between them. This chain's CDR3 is CATTQGDSPLHF. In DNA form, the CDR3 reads TGTGCCACAACCCAGGGTGATTCACCCCTCCACTTT.

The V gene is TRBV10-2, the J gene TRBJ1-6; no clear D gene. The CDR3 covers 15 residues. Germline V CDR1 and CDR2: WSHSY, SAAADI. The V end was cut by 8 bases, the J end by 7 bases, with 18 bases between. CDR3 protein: CASSSDPFLNSPLHF. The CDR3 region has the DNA TGCGCCAGCTCGTCCGATCCTTTCCTCAATTCACCCCTCCACTTT.

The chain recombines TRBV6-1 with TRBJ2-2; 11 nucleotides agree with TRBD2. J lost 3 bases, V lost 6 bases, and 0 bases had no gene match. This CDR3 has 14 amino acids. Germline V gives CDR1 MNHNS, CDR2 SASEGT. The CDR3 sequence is CASRLAGDTGELFF. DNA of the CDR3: TGTGCCAGCAGACTAGCGGGAGACACCGGGGAGCTGTTTTTT.

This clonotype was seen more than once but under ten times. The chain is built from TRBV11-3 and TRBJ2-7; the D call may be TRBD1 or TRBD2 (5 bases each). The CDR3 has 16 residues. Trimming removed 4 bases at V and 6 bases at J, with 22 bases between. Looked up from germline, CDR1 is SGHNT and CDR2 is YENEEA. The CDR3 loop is CASSSMGTGASGEQYF. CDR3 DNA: TGTGCCAGCAGCTCAATGGGGACCGGGGCCAGTGGCGAGCAGTACTTC.

The DNA for the CDR3 is TGTGCCAGCAGTGGAGGGATGGGACTAGCGGGAGCGGGGCAAGAGACCCAGTACTTC. This codes for CASSGGMGLAGAGQETQYF. The chain is built from TRBV6-1 and TRBJ2-5; 14 bases match TRBD2. V was clipped by 4 bases and J by 2 bases; unmatched bases: 12. Germline V CDR1 and CDR2: MNHNS, SASEGT. The CDR3 covers 19 residues.

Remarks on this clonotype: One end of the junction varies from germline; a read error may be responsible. CDR3 amino acids: CSAGGGRYEQCF. The CDR3 DNA sequence: TGCAGTGCGGGAGGTGGGAGGTACGAGCAGTGCTTC. The chain recombines TRBV20-1 with TRBJ2-7; D perhaps matches TRBD2 (6 bases). The V gene's germline CDR1 is DFQATT and CDR2 SNEGSKA (reference sequence). This CDR3 has 12 residues.

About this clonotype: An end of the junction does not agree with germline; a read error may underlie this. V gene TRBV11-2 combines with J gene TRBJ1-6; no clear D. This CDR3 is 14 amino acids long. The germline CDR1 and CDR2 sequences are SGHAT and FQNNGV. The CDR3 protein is CASILESRASPLHF. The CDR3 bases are TGTGCCAGCATCTTAGAATCTAGGGCTTCACCCCTCCACTTT.

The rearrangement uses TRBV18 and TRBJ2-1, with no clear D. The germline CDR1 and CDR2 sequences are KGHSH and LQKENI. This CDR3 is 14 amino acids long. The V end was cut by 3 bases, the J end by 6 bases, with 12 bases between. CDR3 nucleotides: TGTGCCAGCTCACCCGGGTGGGCCGCCAATGAGCAGTTCTTC. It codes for CASSPGWAANEQFF.

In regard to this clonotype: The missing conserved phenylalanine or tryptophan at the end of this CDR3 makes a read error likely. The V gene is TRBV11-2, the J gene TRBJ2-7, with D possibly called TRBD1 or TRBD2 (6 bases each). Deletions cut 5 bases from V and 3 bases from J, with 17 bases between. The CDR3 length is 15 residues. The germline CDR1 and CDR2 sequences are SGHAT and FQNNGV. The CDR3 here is CASSPPGGFGYEQYL. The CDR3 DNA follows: TGTGCCAGCAGCCCTCCCGGGGGCTTCGGCTACGAGCAGTACCTC.

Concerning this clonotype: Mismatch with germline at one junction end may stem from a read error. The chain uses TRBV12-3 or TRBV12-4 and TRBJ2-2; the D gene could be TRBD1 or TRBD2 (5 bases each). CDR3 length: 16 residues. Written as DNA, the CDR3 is TGTGCCAGCAGCACACGGACTCAGGGTAAACACGGGAAGCTGTTTTTT. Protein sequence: CASSTRTQGKHGKLFF.

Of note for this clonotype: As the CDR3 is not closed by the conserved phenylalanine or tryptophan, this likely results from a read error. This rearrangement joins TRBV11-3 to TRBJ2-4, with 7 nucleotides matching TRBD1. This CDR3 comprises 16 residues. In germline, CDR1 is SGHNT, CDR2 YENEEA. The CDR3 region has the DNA TGTGCCAGCAGACCCCGACAGGGTCCGGCCAGAAACATTCAGTACCTC. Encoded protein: CASRPRQGPARNIQYL.